These T cell receptor beta chains were read from a single sample in a study of molecular identifiers for immune sequencing clone quantification. TCRdb used MiXCR to reprocess the PCR reads, holding one entry per CDR3 protein. This sample carries about half a million distinct CDR3 sequences, around 21% of them seen once, and the ten largest clones take 0.7% to 0.95%. The material sequenced was naive CD8+ T cells from blood, with Jurkat cell RNA spiked in. These receptors originate from a human donor in good health. Some libraries in this study had Jurkat cell RNA spiked in. The CDR3 runs from the conserved cysteine through the conserved F or W. Fields, in order: V gene, J gene, CDR3 protein.

TRBV4-1	TRBJ2-1	CASSQSLATSLYNEQFF
TRBV20-1	TRBJ2-7	CSATKGIEQYF
TRBV12-3/TRBV12-4	TRBJ2-3	CASSFGVLADFGHF
TRBV5-1	TRBJ2-3	CASSLGGGHGDTQYF
TRBV7-2	TRBJ1-2	CASSPQTGAAGYGYTF
TRBV7-9	TRBJ2-7	CASSLGPGAISSYEQYF
TRBV7-9	TRBJ2-7	CASSQIGAGNAYEQYF
TRBV6-6	TRBJ2-3	CASNLLAGGTDTQYF
TRBV4-1	TRBJ1-5	CASSRVGVSNQPQHF
TRBV29-1	TRBJ1-1	CSVDEGWSGRDTEAFF
TRBV7-2	TRBJ2-3	CASSPLAGGLSDTQYF
TRBV6-2/TRBV6-3	TRBJ2-2	CASSHSGQIYTGELFF
TRBV20-1	TRBJ1-6	CSARGSSYNSPLRF
TRBV28	TRBJ2-3	CASSSRPSNTQYF
TRBV6-5	TRBJ1-3	CASSTEAGGSGNTIYF
TRBV27	TRBJ1-1	CASSPGTLGTGAFF